Sequencing of this TCR beta chain was carried out in a study of cytomegalovirus exposure and HLA in healthy donors. CDR3 length equals 14 residues. CDR1 and CDR2 (germline): MNHNS, SASEGT. The J segment lost 0 bases and the V segment lost 8 bases, leaving 6 bases of the junction unmatched. This PCR relied on a set of 60 Vbeta primers and 13 Jbeta primers. The method was immunoSEQ multiplex PCR; TCRdb's version includes in-frame clones alone and lacks a portion of them. Found here are around 300,000 clones, around 90% of them singletons; the top ten hold approximately 2%. Specimen: PBMCs. The chain is built from TRBV6-1 and TRBJ1-1; 7 bases match TRBD1. The TCR was taken from a woman between 18 and 29 years old in good health and CMV-seronegative. The CDR3 nucleotides read TGTGCCAGCTCCCAGACAGGGATGAACACTGAAGCTTTCTTT. Its protein is CASSQTGMNTEAFF.